The source of this T cell receptor (beta chain) is a study of blood T cell repertoires in COVID-19. As for the study in general: Acute and convalescent COVID-19 specimens originated in the United States, Italy and Spain. The cDNA or gDNA used as material had been derived from T cells, B-cell-depleted T cells, or PBMCs.

This clone is a singleton in its sample. The CDR3 contains 15 residues. With V trimmed by 1 base and J by 7 bases, 9 bases remained unmatched. CDR1 and CDR2 from the germline V gene are SGHDT and YYEEEE. Per the authors' pipeline: Reference gene primer amplification gave nucleated cell count estimates. TCRdb's table, derived via immunoSEQ multiplex PCR, lists solely in-frame clones and lacks some. V, J and clone size derive from that table, while D and trimming were established from the DNA sequence. This sample has tens of thousands of clones, with approximately 86% found just once. Sequencing used peripheral blood. This sequence joins TRBV5-6 and TRBJ1-2; 8 nucleotides match TRBD1. The clonotype was recovered from a man in his sixties with acute or convalescent COVID-19. The CDR3 nucleotides are TGTGCCAGCAGCTTGTTGGACAGGGATGGGGGTGGCTACACCTTC. Translated: CASSLLDRDGGGYTF.